This T cell receptor (beta chain) came from a study of T cells in Graves' hyperthyroidism and ophthalmopathy. Study results and caveats: In the blood, most expanded thyroid clonotypes above 0.001 appeared as well.

Regions amplified from RNA transcripts were the TCR beta CDR3 regions. The TCR CDR3 first-round RT-PCR relied on the HTBI primer set. TCRdb ran MiXCR on the multiplex PCR reads and lists one entry per CDR3 protein. The table includes about 260,000 distinct CDR3 sequences, around a quarter detected once. This CDR3 spans 13 amino acids. Germline V lookup: CDR1 SQVTM, CDR2 ANQGSEA. Germline trimming cut 5 bases from V and 6 bases from J; bases unmatched to any gene: 3. This clonotype was detected ten times or more. The antigen is not known. This TCR derives from a man aged 35-49 years with Graves' hyperthyroidism that later progressed to Graves' ophthalmopathy. The sample comprised blood. The chain recombines TRBV29-1 with TRBJ2-4; TRBD1 agrees at 11 bases. CDR3 region: CSVYGTGGNIQYF. The CDR3 coding sequence is TGCAGCGTTTATGGGACAGGGGGAAACATTCAGTACTTC.